A single sample is the source of the 29 T cell receptor beta chains below, sequenced in a study of PD-1 blockade in classical Hodgkin lymphoma. The time point denotes: cycle 4 day 1 (C4D1), after 6 weeks of nivolumab. Each of the patients experienced relapse following autologous stem cell transplantation, and their brentuximab vedotin exposure differed. Data came from immunoSEQ multiplex PCR; TCRdb stores just in-frame clones and leaves some out. The sample records 100,000 or so clones, approximately 89% being singletons. Source: peripheral blood mononuclear cells (PBMCs), taken before the fourth cycle of nivolumab. The receptors originated from a human donor with classical Hodgkin lymphoma.

This clone was seen only a few times. The chain combines TRBV4-1 with TRBJ1-5; perhaps TRBD1 as D (5 bases). Trimming pared 0 bases from V and 7 bases from J, leaving 10 bases between. CDR1 and CDR2 from the germline V gene are MGHRA and YSYEKL. The CDR3 is made up of 14 amino acids. The chain's CDR3 is CASSQDRVGQPQHF. Here the CDR3 DNA reads TGCGCCAGCAGCCAAGACAGGGTTGGGCAGCCCCAGCATTTT.

The rearrangement uses TRBV11-2 and TRBJ2-3; TRBD2 agrees at 9 bases. Trimming cost V 3 bases and J 3 bases; bases outside gene matches: 4. The CDR3 contains 15 residues. Germline CDR1 is SGHAT and CDR2 is FQNNGV. This CDR3 is CASSFTSGWTDTQYF. The CDR3 DNA sequence: TGTGCCAGCAGCTTTACTAGCGGGTGGACAGATACGCAGTATTTT.

This CDR3 is CASSEARIEQYF. The DNA for the CDR3 is TGTGCCAGCAGTGAAGCGAGGATCGAGCAGTACTTC. The rearrangement joins TRBV2 to TRBJ2-7, with D hard to call. Germline CDR1 SNHLY, CDR2 FYNNEI. This CDR3 spans 12 amino acids. The V and J ends lost 0 bases and 6 bases respectively, with 6 bases between them. Together with reference TRBV2 and TRBJ2-7, the CDR3 gives the full variable domain: EPEVTQTPSHQVTQMGQEVILRCVPISNHLYFYWYRQILGQKVEFLVSFYNNEISEKSEIFDDQFSVERPDGSNFTLKIRSTKLEDSAMYFCASSEARIEQYFGPGTRLTVT.

The rearrangement links TRBV2 to TRBJ2-1; D possibly matches TRBD1 or TRBD2 (6 bases each). The CDR3 is 17 amino acids. Germline-derived CDR1 and CDR2 are SNHLY and FYNNEI. Trimming took off 7 bases at V and 3 bases at J, with 22 bases between the two ends. CDR3 protein: CASIGEGGSAFYNEQFF. Here the CDR3 DNA reads TGTGCCAGCATTGGAGAGGGGGGTAGCGCCTTCTACAATGAGCAGTTCTTC.

DNA for the CDR3: TGTGCCAGCAGTTCCCGCCTAGCGGCGACCGGGGAGCTGTTTTTT. Protein sequence: CASSSRLAATGELFF. The chain couples TRBV27 to TRBJ2-2; 7 bases are shared with TRBD2. CDR3 length: 15 amino acids. After removal of 4 bases from V and 5 bases from J, the junction contained 7 bases not matched to a gene. CDR1 is MNHEY and CDR2 is SMNVEV in the germline V gene (reference sequence).

Here the CDR3 DNA reads TGTGCCAGCAGCCCCTTTCACCACACAGATACGCAGTATTTT. Translating it yields CASSPFHHTDTQYF. This sequence joins TRBV7-2 and TRBJ2-3; D is ambiguous. The length of the CDR3 is 14 residues. Germline CDR1 reads SGHTA; CDR2 reads FQGNSA. V lost 5 bases and J lost 2, with 11 bases in between.

The chain is built from TRBV5-1 and TRBJ2-2; 10 bases are a match to TRBD2. This CDR3 comprises 16 residues. J was trimmed by 3 bases and V by 1 base; bases with no gene match: 3. Germline V gene sequence: CDR1 SGHRS, CDR2 YFSETQ. As DNA, the CDR3 is TGCGCCAGCAGCTTGTCAGCGGGAGGGTACACCGGGGAGCTGTTTTTT. This gives the protein CASSLSAGGYTGELFF.

The chain joins TRBV29-1 to TRBJ2-5; possible D gene TRBD1, 5 bases. The length of the CDR3 is 14 residues. Trimming left V 5 bases short and J 5 bases short, with 18 bases between. CDR1 and CDR2 (germline): SQVTM, ANQGSEA. DNA of the CDR3: TGCAGCGTTTCCCAGGGCCACCCAGGGGAGACCCAGTACTTC. It translates to CSVSQGHPGETQYF.

The J gene is TRBJ1-4, the V gene TRBV4-3; D call uncertain. CDR1 is LGHNA, CDR2 YSLEER, per germline. Trimming removed 4 bases from V and 8 bases from J, with 11 bases in between. The CDR3 sequence is 13 residues long. The CDR3 loop reads CASSRDGGEKLFF. Written as DNA, the CDR3 is TGCGCCAGCAGCCGAGACGGAGGGGAAAAACTGTTTTTT.

The chain recombines TRBV19 with TRBJ1-2; no clear D gene. The germline V gene encodes CDR1 LNHDA and CDR2 SQIVND (reference sequence). The CDR3 totals 13 residues. Trimming removed 8 bases at V and 3 bases at J, with 13 bases between. The CDR3 sequence is CASADGVYYGYTF. CDR3 sequence (DNA): TGTGCCAGTGCTGACGGAGTTTACTATGGCTACACCTTC. The full variable domain, its missing parts supplied by reference TRBV19 and TRBJ1-2, is DGGITQSPKYLFRKEGQNVTLSCEQNLNHDAMYWYRQDPGQGLRLIYYSQIVNDFQKGDIAEGYSVSREKKESFPLTVTSAQKNPTAFYLCASADGVYYGYTFGSGTRLTVV.

This clone came up once. The CDR3 is CASSLALAGGRHNEQFF. For the CDR3, the DNA is TGTGCCAGCAGTCTCGCCCTAGCGGGAGGACGACACAATGAGCAGTTCTTC. The J gene is TRBJ2-1, the V gene TRBV27; TRBD2 matches at 11 bases. CDR3 length equals 17 residues. Germline V CDR1 and CDR2: MNHEY, SMNVEV (reference sequence). Trimming removed 5 bases from V and 5 bases from J; junction bases left unmatched: 11.

The gene calls are TRBV18 and TRBJ1-5; TRBD1 is a possible D gene (5 bases). The germline V gene encodes CDR1 KGHSH and CDR2 LQKENI. CDR3 length: 13 amino acids. Trimming took off 5 bases at V and 6 bases at J, with 11 bases between the two ends. The CDR3 region has the DNA TGTGCCAGCTCAAACGGACAAACTCAGCCCCAGCATTTT. As protein: CASSNGQTQPQHF.

This sequence joins TRBV27 and TRBJ2-7, with 10 bases matching TRBD2. The germline V gene has CDR1 MNHEY and CDR2 SMNVEV (reference sequence). Trimming at V came to 0 bases and at J to 4 bases, leaving 3 bases not matched to a gene. This CDR3 has 15 residues. The CDR3 spells CASSLSWTSGYEQYF. CDR3 DNA: TGTGCCAGCAGTTTATCCTGGACTAGCGGTTACGAGCAGTACTTC.

The chain is built from TRBV10-1 and TRBJ2-5; TRBD1 might be the D (6 bases). This CDR3 contains 18 residues. The V end was cut by 2 bases, the J end by 6 bases, with 25 bases between. Germline CDR1 and CDR2: WNHNN and SYGVQD (reference sequence). The CDR3 DNA reads as TGCGCCAGCAGTGAGGCTCGAAAGACCGGGACAAACGGGAAGACCCAGTACTTC. This sequence encodes CASSEARKTGTNGKTQYF.

The chain combines TRBV9 with TRBJ2-4; D remains unclear. V lost 0 bases, J lost 0 bases, and 7 bases lay in between. CDR3 length equals 15 residues. Germline assignment: CDR1 SGDLS and CDR2 YYNGEE. CDR3 in amino acids: CASSVVGLAKNIQYF. In DNA, the CDR3 is TGTGCCAGCAGCGTAGTAGGTCTAGCCAAAAACATTCAGTACTTC.

The chain recombines TRBV5-4 with TRBJ1-1; the D is unclear. Germline CDR1 SGHNT, CDR2 YYREEE (reference sequence). The V end lost 0 bases, the J end lost 5 bases, and 14 bases lay between the germline ends. CDR3 length equals 15 residues. CDR3 DNA: TGTGCCAGCAGCTTGGCCACGATATTAGGGACTGAAGCTTTCTTT. Its protein is CASSLATILGTEAFF.

The chain has TRBV18 and TRBJ2-2; 7 bases fit TRBD2. Trimming cost V 5 bases and J 4 bases; bases outside gene matches: 7. The CDR3 covers 15 residues. The germline V gene has CDR1 KGHSH and CDR2 LQKENI. The CDR3 loop is CASSTRSGGTGELFF. In DNA, the CDR3 is TGTGCCAGCTCAACCAGGTCGGGGGGCACCGGGGAGCTGTTTTTT.

The chain uses TRBV6-5 and TRBJ1-2; 7 bases line up with TRBD1. CDR3 length: 15 amino acids. The ends lost 0 bases at V and 8 bases at J; junction bases unmatched: 9. Germline CDR1 is MNHEY and CDR2 is SVGAGI. The DNA of the CDR3 is TGTGCCAGCAGTTACTCGTACAGGGGAGAAGAGGGCTACACCTTC. It is translated as CASSYSYRGEEGYTF.

The table lists this clone with a count of one. The chain recombines TRBV5-1 with TRBJ2-1; 11 bases are shared with TRBD2. Germline V CDR1 and CDR2: SGHRS, YFSETQ. The ends lost 4 bases at V and 6 bases at J; junction bases unmatched: 3. The CDR3 sequence is 14 residues long. CDR3 bases: TGCGCCAGCAGCCCGGGACTAGCGGCCAATGAGCAGTTCTTC. Translating it yields CASSPGLAANEQFF.

Comments on this clone: The sample holds other DNA sequences that translate to the same CDR3. The chain has TRBV7-9 and TRBJ2-5; 11 bases are a match to TRBD2. V lost 4 bases and J lost 5; bases outside the gene matches: 9. In germline, CDR1 is SEHNR, CDR2 FQNEAQ (reference sequence). The CDR3 has 16 amino acids. The CDR3 DNA follows: TGTGCCAGCAGCTCCTCACTAGCGGGAGTGGGGGAGACCCAGTACTTC. It translates to CASSSSLAGVGETQYF. The full variable domain, in which reference TRBV7-9 and TRBJ2-5 provide the parts outside the CDR3, is DTGVSQNPRHKITKRGQNVTFRCDPISEHNRLYWYRQTLGQGPEFLTYFQNEAQLEKSRLLSDRFSAERPKGSFSTLEIQRTEQGDSAMYLCASSSSLAGVGETQYFGPGTRLLVL.

The chain links TRBV11-2 to TRBJ2-7, with D perhaps assigned TRBD1 or TRBD2 (6 bases each). The V gene's germline CDR1 is SGHAT and CDR2 FQNNGV. The CDR3 has 17 residues. V shed 2 bases and J shed 3 bases, with 20 bases lying between them. The CDR3 coding sequence is TGTGCCAGCAGCTTACGTTTAGTGGAGGGGGTTCTCTACGAGCAGTACTTC. It yields the protein CASSLRLVEGVLYEQYF.

The genes are TRBV30 and TRBJ2-7, with D perhaps assigned TRBD1 or TRBD2 (5 bases each). Trimming shortened V by 4 bases and J by 2 bases, and 15 bases separated the two germline ends. Per germline, CDR1 GTSNPN and CDR2 SVGIG (reference sequence). The CDR3 contains 14 residues. CDR3 coding DNA: TGTGCCTGGACCCTCCCCGGGGCAACCTACGAGCAGTACTTC. Encoded protein: CAWTLPGATYEQYF.

This clone was counted a single time. V and J are TRBV11-2 and TRBJ2-7, with D unclear. The CDR3 is 14 residues long. The germline V and J ends were trimmed by 3 bases and 0 bases, with 9 bases remaining between them. The germline gives CDR1 SGHAT, CDR2 FQNNGV. As DNA, the CDR3 is TGTGCCAGCAGCTTGCAGGCAAGCTCCTACGAGCAGTACTTC. It encodes CASSLQASSYEQYF.

This CDR3 reads CASSQEYRTGELFF. In nucleotides, the CDR3 is TGTGCCAGCAGCCAAGAATATAGAACCGGGGAGCTGTTTTTT. The V call is TRBV4-2, the J call TRBJ2-2, with D unclear. CDR3 length equals 14 residues. Trimming took 0 bases from V and 5 from J, leaving 7 bases between them. The germline V gene has CDR1 LGHNA and CDR2 YNFKEQ.

V is TRBV5-8 and J is TRBJ2-7, with D uncertain. Per germline, CDR1 SGHTS and CDR2 YDEGEE. The CDR3 totals 10 residues. Trimming took 7 bases from V and 3 from J, leaving 5 bases between them. The DNA for the CDR3 is TGTGCCAGCTACTTCTACGAGCAGTACTTC. Its translation: CASYFYEQYF.

In DNA, the CDR3 is TGCAGCGTTGAAGACGGGGGAATGAACACTGAAGCTTTCTTT. It yields the protein CSVEDGGMNTEAFF. The chain combines TRBV29-1 with TRBJ1-1, with D tentatively TRBD1 (5 bases). Trimming left V 0 bases short and J 0 bases short, with 8 bases between. The CDR3 has 14 amino acids. Germline CDR1 SQVTM, CDR2 ANQGSEA.

A note on this clone: Other DNA sequences in this specimen translate into the identical CDR3. The chain is built from TRBV12-5 and TRBJ2-7; 8 nucleotides align to TRBD2. The germline V gene encodes CDR1 LGHNT and CDR2 FRNRAP. V dropped 0 bases and J dropped 6; count of bases not matched to a gene: 7. The CDR3 totals 15 residues. This CDR3 is CASGLVSGGTAEQYF. As DNA, the CDR3 is TGTGCTAGTGGTTTGGTCTCGGGGGGGACTGCCGAGCAGTACTTC.

The V call is TRBV19, the J call TRBJ1-5; D is uncertain. This CDR3 spans 13 amino acids. The germline V gene has CDR1 LNHDA and CDR2 SQIVND (reference sequence). Trimming cost V 6 bases and J 1 base, with 7 bases left between them. CDR3 bases: TGTGCCAGTAGCACAATAAGCAATCAGCCCCAGCATTTT. Protein sequence: CASSTISNQPQHF.

The V gene is TRBV11-2, the J gene TRBJ2-1; TRBD2 matches 15 bases. This CDR3 is 16 amino acids long. Looked up from germline, CDR1 is SGHAT and CDR2 is FQNNGV. V was pared by 5 bases and J by 4 bases, with 3 bases of the junction left unmatched. The CDR3, as DNA: TGTGCCAGCAGCCCGGGACTAGCGGGAGGATACAATGAGCAGTTCTTC. Its protein product is CASSPGLAGGYNEQFF.